This record concerns one TCR beta chain sequence. No antigen is known for it. TCRdb keeps only in-frame clones here, not all; method: immunoSEQ multiplex PCR. The repertoire holds some 27,000 clones, 88% seen once, with about an eighth in the top ten. This record belongs to a study of T cells in localized non-small cell lung cancer. Overall study findings and caveats: Clonality peaked in uninvolved adjacent lung rather than tumor. Sequencing, confined to only one tumor region, leaves heterogeneity possible.

Trimming pared 2 bases from V and 8 bases from J, leaving 23 bases between. This CDR3 is built from 17 residues. CDR1 is SGHKS, CDR2 YYEKEE, per germline (reference sequence). The source was peripheral blood, collected before any cancer treatment. This TCR derives from a female donor of 60 years or more with stage III squamous cell lung carcinoma. V is TRBV5-5 and J is TRBJ2-1; D may be TRBD2 (5 bases). CDR3 nucleotides: TGTGCCAGCAGCTTAGGACTCGCGGCCTTTCGGTCGGATGAGCAGTTCTTC. Translating gives CASSLGLAAFRSDEQFF.